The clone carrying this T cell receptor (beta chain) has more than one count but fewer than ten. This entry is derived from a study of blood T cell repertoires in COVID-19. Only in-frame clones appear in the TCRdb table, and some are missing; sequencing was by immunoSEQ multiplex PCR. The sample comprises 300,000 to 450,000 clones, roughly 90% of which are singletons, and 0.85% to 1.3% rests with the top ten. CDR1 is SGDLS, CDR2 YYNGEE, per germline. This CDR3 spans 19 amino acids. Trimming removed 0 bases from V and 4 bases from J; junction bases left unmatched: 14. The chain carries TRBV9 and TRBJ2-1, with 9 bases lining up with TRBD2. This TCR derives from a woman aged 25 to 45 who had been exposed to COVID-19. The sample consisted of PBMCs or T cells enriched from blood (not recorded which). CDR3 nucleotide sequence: TGTGCCAGCAGCGTAGCCAATCTCTGGCGGGAGGGCCGGTACAATGAGCAGTTCTTC. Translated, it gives CASSVANLWREGRYNEQFF. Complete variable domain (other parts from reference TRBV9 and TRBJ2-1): DSGVTQTPKHLITATGQRVTLRCSPRSGDLSVYWYQQSLDQGLQFLIQYYNGEERAKGNILERFSAQQFPDLHSELNLSSLELGDSALYFCASSVANLWREGRYNEQFFGPGTRLTVL.